This paragraph reports one TCR beta chain. The data derive from a study of Ad26.COV2.S vaccination and SARS-CoV-2 variants. As for the study in general: A COV1001 Ad26.COV2.S trial-arm participant provided the sample.

The CDR3 extends over 15 amino acids. Germline CDR1 is MNHEY and CDR2 is SMNVEV (reference sequence). J lost 1 base, V lost 6 bases, and 5 bases had no gene match. This table comes from immunoSEQ multiplex PCR, and its TCRdb copy is limited to in-frame clones, with some not included. The sample yields hundreds of thousands of clones, around 90% seen once. The treatment denotes: over 15 received Ad26.COV2.S at low or high dose, single or two shots; several received placebo; per-sample allocation not given. Samples analyzed were those drawn on day 63 after the first vaccine or placebo injection. Boston provided a donor who was an adult aged 18-55 years. It was Wuhan-strain SARS-CoV-2 spike that the Ad26 vaccine vector expressed.

Sequences were derived from peripheral blood, sampled in a trial of Ad26.COV2.S vaccine versus placebo. This chain connects TRBV27 to TRBJ2-2; 7 bases agree with TRBD2. The TCR comes from a person aged 18-65 years who received the Ad26.COV2.S COVID-19 vaccine or a placebo. CDR3 in amino acids: CASSPQRENTGELFF. The DNA of the CDR3 is TGTGCCAGCAGCCCCCAGCGGGAGAACACCGGGGAGCTGTTTTTT.